This TCR beta chain was recovered during a study of blood T cell repertoires in COVID-19 (dated by TCRdb to the early 2020s). As for the study more broadly: Samples covering the acute and convalescent phases of COVID-19 were provided by collaborators in the United States, Italy and Spain. The prospective study material was composed of cDNA or gDNA derived from T cells, B-cell-depleted T cells, or PBMCs. Subjects who had been exposed to COVID-19, were actively infected with it, or had recovered from it provided the deeply sampled blood TCRbeta repertoires that made up the dataset. The repertoires were released in a freely available public database intended as a resource for research on the immune response to SARS-CoV-2. Samples were obtained from the ongoing ImmuneRACE study (first 160 participants) and from roughly 1,300 subjects provided by 6 global collaborators. Sample metadata almost always included a de-identified subject ID, COVID-19 status, age in years and sex. Where available, HLA class I and class II types were obtained from metadata supplied by the sample provider rather than from assay-based typing. Findings and caveats that apply to the study as a whole: The amount of clinical and demographic metadata varied by source and participant and was provided uncurated.

The immunoSEQ Assay, a bias-controlled multiplex PCR, was used to amplify TCRbeta CDR3 regions from genomic DNA. The authors' pipeline ran thus. Nucleated cell counts per sample were estimated from amplification of reference gene primers within the assay. To quantify the absolute abundance of each unique TCRbeta CDR3 rearrangement, sequence reads were collapsed and filtered. For each sample, productive Simpson clonality was calculated by taking the square root of Simpson's diversity index across productive rearrangements. TCRdb limited this immuneACCESS table to in-frame rearrangements with V and J called. A share of clones is missing; checked studies link under half to unresolved V genes, and the rest is unexplained. The V and J calls and the clone size are those of that table, but D and trimming were determined from the DNA. For this sample the table gives 200,000 to 250,000 clones, of which more than 85% were detected only once. The ten largest account for roughly 1.6% of the sample.

The CDR3 runs 13 residues from the cysteine to the phenylalanine. This entry keeps only the CDR3 DNA: 39 bases, framed from base 1. The CDR1 and CDR2 encoded by the germline V gene are SGHAT and FQNNGV. V is clipped by 6 bases and J by 5 bases, and the sequence between their germline boundaries is 12 bases long. Participants in the prospective study were enrolled through a virtual design, were aged roughly 18 to 90 years, and lived in fewer than 30 United States geographic areas. In the prospective study, participants were assigned to cohorts based on the clinical history participants reported in a screening survey and a study questionnaire. ImmuneRACE Cohort 3 recovered participants were defined by two consecutive negative NP/OP PCR tests, healthcare professional clearance, or symptom resolution. In the prospective study, mobile phlebotomists collected whole blood, serum and a nasopharyngeal or oropharyngeal swab from each participant. Additional blood draws and questionnaires over an approximately two-month period could optionally be provided by prospective study participants. Before DNA extraction, prospective study blood samples were shipped either frozen or at room temperature.

This clone was counted only a few times. Its cognate antigen has yet to be identified. The sample holds no much larger clone one base away, and base qualities are not on file. The receptor's source is a woman aged 45-59 years who had recovered from COVID-19. Input material: PBMCs or T cells enriched from blood (not recorded which). The sequence joins TRBV11-2 to TRBJ2-3; the D gene is perhaps TRBD2, from 6 matching bases. The sequence in DNA is TGTGCCAGCAGGGGCGCGGGGAAAGATACGCAGTATTTT. Translated, it gives CASRGAGKDTQYF. The full variable domain, with segments outside the CDR3 supplied by the reference TRBV11-2 and TRBJ2-3 proteins, appears as EAGVAQSPRYKIIEKRQSVAFWCNPISGHATLYWYQQILGQGPKLLIQFQNNGVVDDSQLPKDRFSAERLKGVDSTLKIQPAKLEDSAVYLCASRGAGKDTQYFGPGTRLTVL.